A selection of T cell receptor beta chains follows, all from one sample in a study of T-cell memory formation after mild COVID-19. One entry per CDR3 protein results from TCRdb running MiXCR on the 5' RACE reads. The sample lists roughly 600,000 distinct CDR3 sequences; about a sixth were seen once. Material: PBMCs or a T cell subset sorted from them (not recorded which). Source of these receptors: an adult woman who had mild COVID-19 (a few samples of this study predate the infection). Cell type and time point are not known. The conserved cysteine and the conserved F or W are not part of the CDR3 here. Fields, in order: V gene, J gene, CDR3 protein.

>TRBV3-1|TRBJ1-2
ASGQTDLDGYT
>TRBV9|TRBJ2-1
ASSDGTSGGPSSYNEQF
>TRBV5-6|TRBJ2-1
ASSSGRLANEQF
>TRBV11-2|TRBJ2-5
ASSQDWDQETQY
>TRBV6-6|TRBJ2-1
ASSYGGGPNEQF
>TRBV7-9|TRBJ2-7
ASSLGPRISYEQY
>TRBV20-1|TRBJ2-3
SARDHRVGTDTQY
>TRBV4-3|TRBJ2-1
ASSQDRPGKHNEQF
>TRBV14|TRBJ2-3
ASSQQLAGADTQY
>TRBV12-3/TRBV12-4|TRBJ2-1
ASRTGTSNEQF
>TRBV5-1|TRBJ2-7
ASSIYGQGAWEQY
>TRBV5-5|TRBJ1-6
ASSLYRTDYNSPLH
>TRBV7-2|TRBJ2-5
ASSLLAVETQY
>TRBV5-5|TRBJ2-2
ASSFDLGTSPRELF
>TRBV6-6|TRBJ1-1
ASSLGTGTEAF
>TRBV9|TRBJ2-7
ASSYRTGRTYEQY
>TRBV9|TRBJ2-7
ASSSISGVSEQY
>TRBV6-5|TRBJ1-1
ATWGQGPMNTEAF
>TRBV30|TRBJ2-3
AWSDPNLY
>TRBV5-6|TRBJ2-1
ASRGRPGGLFNEQF
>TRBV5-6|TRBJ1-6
ASSLSNSPLH
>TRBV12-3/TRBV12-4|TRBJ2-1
ASSFSSGTGRF
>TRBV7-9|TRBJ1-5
ASSLVLTGVHYSNQPQH
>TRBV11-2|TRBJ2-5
ASSLGLAGGLQETQY
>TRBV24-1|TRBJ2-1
ATSDLMAPGQF
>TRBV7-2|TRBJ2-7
ASSLATSGITYEQY
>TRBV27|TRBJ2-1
ASSKGQGGYNEQF
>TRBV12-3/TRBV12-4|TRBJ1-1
ASSSSTGTGLLAF
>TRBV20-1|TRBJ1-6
SARDPGTGEEIVNSPLH
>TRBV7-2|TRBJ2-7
ASSLAGTSSPYEQY
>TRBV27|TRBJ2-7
ASSLAGPFPEEQY
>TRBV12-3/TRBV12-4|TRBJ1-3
ASGDFSSGNTIY